This TCR beta chain was recovered during a study of blood T cell repertoires in COVID-19 (TCRdb year 2020). In terms of the full investigation: The collaborator samples originated in the United States, Italy and Spain and spanned the acute and convalescent phases of COVID-19. The prospective study material was composed of cDNA or gDNA derived from T cells, B-cell-depleted T cells, or PBMCs. Deeply sampled blood TCRbeta repertoires from subjects exposed to, actively infected with, or recovered from COVID-19 were included in the dataset. A freely available public database, intended as a resource for researchers studying the immune response to SARS-CoV-2, is where the repertoires were released. Samples came from the ongoing ImmuneRACE study (first 160 participants) plus 1,254 subjects from 6 global collaborators. Sample metadata almost always included a de-identified subject ID, COVID-19 status, age in years and sex. Where available, HLA class I and class II types were taken from metadata supplied by the sample provider and were not determined by assay-based typing.

TCRbeta CDR3 regions were amplified from genomic DNA by means of the immunoSEQ Assay, a bias-controlled multiplex PCR. As for the authors' bioinformatics: The number of nucleated cells in each sample was estimated by amplification of reference gene primers within the assay. Sequence reads were collapsed and filtered to measure the absolute abundance of every unique TCRbeta CDR3 rearrangement. For each sample, productive Simpson clonality was calculated as the square root of Simpson's diversity index across productive rearrangements. The clones in this table, taken by TCRdb from immuneACCESS, are in-frame only. Not every clone is retained; where verified, under half of the shortfall comes from an unresolved V gene, and the cause of the rest is unknown. The D gene and trimming were derived from the DNA, and the V and J assignments and clone size from that table. Recorded for this sample are about 68,000 clones; around 93% of them occurred a single time. 4.5% to 5.5% of the sample belongs to the ten largest clones.

For CDR1 and CDR2, the germline V gene lists LGHNA and YNFKEQ. The junction carries 13 bases between V and J, which are trimmed by 1 base and 0 bases respectively. From the cysteine up to the phenylalanine, the CDR3 has a length of 17 residues. Of all the DNA, just the CDR3 is kept, 51 bases in frame from base 1. Notes on this clone: This clone's antigen is unknown. It has no much larger one-base neighbor in the sample; base qualities were not kept.

Whole blood was collected in K2EDTA tubes by collaborating institutions according to the institutions' own protocols. For TCRbeta analysis, collaborators shipped samples as frozen whole blood, isolated PBMCs, or DNA extracted from either of those sample types. Here is what the overall study found, with its caveats: The quantity of clinical and demographic metadata differed by source and by participant and was supplied without curation.

The rearrangement joined TRBV4-2 to TRBJ1-5, with the D gene uncertain. The specimen was peripheral blood. This TCR was sampled from a woman aged 60-70 years with active COVID-19. The DNA reads TGTGCCAGCAGCCAAGGATCGGAGGGATATAGCAATCAGCCCCAGCATTTT. This translates into CASSQGSEGYSNQPQHF.